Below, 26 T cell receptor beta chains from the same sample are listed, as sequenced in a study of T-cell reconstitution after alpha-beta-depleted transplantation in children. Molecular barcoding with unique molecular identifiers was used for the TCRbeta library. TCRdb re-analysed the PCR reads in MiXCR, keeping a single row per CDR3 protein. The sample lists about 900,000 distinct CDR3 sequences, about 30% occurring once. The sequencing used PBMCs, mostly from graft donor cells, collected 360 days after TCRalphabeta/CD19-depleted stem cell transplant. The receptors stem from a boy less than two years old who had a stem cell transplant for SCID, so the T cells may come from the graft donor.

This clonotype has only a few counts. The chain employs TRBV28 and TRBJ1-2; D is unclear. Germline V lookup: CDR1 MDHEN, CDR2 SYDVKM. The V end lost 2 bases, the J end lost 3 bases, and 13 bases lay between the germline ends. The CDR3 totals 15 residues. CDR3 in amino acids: CASSLVQTTYYGYTF. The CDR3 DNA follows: TGTGCCAGCAGTTTAGTACAGACCACGTACTATGGCTACACCTTC.

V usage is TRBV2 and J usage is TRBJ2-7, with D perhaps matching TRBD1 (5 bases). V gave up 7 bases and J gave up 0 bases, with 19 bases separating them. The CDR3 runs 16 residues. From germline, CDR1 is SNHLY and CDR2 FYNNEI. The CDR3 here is CASNKQGSGSSYEQYF. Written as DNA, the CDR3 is TGTGCCAGCAACAAGCAGGGCTCCGGCAGCTCCTACGAGCAGTACTTC.

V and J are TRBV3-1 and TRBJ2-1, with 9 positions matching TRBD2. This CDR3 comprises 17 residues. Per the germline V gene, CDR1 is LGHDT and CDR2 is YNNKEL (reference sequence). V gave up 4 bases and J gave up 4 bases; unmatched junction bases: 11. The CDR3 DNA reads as TGTGCCAGCAGCCCATATGACAGCGGGGGGCCATACAATGAGCAGTTCTTC. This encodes CASSPYDSGGPYNEQFF.

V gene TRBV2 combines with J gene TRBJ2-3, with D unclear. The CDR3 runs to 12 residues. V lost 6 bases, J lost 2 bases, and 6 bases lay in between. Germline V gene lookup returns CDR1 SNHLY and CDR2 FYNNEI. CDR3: CASRKVTDTQYF. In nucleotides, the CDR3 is TGTGCCAGCAGAAAGGTCACAGATACGCAGTATTTT. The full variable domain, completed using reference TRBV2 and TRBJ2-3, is EPEVTQTPSHQVTQMGQEVILRCVPISNHLYFYWYRQILGQKVEFLVSFYNNEISEKSEIFDDQFSVERPDGSNFTLKIRSTKLEDSAMYFCASRKVTDTQYFGPGTRLTVL.

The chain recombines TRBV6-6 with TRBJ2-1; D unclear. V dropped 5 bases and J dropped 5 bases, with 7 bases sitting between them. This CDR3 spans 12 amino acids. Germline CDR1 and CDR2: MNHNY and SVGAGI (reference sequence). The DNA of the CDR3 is TGTGCCAGCAGTGACCGGAACAATGAGCAGTTCTTC. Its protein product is CASSDRNNEQFF.

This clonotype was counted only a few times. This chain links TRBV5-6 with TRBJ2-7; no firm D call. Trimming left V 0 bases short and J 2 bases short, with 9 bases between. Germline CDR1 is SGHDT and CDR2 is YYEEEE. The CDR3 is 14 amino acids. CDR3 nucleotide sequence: TGTGCCAGCAGCTTGGCCAGGCCAGCCTACGAGCAGTACTTC. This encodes CASSLARPAYEQYF.

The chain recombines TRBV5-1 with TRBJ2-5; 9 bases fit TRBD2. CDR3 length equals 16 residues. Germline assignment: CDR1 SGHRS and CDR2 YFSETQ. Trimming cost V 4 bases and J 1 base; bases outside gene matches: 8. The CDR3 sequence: CASSEGTSLTQETQYF. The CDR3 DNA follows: TGCGCCAGCAGCGAAGGGACTAGCCTTACCCAAGAGACCCAGTACTTC.

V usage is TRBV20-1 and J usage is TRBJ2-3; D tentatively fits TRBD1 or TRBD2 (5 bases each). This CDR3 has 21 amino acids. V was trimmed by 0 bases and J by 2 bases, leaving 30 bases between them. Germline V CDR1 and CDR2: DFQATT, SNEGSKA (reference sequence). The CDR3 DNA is TGCAGTGCTAGAGAGTTGCCTCAACTAGACAGCTTGCTGAATCACACAGATACGCAGTATTTT. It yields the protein CSARELPQLDSLLNHTDTQYF.

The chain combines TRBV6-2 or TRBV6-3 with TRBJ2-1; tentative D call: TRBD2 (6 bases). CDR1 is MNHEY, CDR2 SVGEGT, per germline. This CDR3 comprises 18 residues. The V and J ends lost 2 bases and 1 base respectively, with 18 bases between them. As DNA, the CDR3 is TGTGCCAGCAGTTACCGCTCCCCGACGGGAGTATCCTACAATGAGCAGTTCTTC. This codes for CASSYRSPTGVSYNEQFF.

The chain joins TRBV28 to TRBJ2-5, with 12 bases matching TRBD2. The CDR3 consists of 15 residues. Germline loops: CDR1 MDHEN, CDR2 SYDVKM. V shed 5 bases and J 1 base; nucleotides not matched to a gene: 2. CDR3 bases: TGTGCCAGCAGTGTACTAGCGGGGGGCCAAGAGACCCAGTACTTC. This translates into CASSVLAGGQETQYF.

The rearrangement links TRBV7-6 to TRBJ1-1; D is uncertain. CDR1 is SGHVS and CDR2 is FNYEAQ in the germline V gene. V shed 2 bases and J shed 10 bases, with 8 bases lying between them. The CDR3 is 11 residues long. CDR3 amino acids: CASSLTYGAFF. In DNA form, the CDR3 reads TGTGCCAGCAGCTTAACCTACGGAGCTTTCTTT.

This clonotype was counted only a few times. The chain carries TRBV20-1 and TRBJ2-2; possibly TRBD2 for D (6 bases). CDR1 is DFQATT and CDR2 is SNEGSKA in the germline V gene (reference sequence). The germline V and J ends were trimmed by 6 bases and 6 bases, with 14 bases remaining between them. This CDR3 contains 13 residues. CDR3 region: CSAAGRTAGELFF. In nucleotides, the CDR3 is TGCAGTGCGGCGGGACGAACGGCCGGGGAGCTGTTTTTT.

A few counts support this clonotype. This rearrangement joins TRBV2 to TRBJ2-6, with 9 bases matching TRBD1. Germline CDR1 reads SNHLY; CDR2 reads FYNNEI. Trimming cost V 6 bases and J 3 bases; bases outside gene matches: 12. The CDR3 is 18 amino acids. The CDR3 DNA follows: TGTGCCAGCAGCCCCGGGACAGGGAGATCTGATGGGGCCAACGTCCTGACTTTC. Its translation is CASSPGTGRSDGANVLTF.

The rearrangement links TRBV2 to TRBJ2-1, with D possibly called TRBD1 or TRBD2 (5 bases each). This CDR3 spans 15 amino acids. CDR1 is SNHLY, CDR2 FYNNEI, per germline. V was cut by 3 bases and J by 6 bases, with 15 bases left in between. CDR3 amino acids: CASSETPPGPNEQFF. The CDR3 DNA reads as TGTGCCAGCAGTGAGACTCCCCCGGGACCCAATGAGCAGTTCTTC.

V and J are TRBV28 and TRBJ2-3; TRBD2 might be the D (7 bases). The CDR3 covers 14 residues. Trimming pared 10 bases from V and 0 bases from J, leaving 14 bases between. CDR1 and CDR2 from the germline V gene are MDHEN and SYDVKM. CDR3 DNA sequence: TGTGCCACCGGACGGGGGGCAAGCACAGATACGCAGTATTTT. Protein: CATGRGASTDTQYF.

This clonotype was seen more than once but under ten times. The CDR3: CASSLKVRNTEAFF. The DNA for the CDR3 is TGTGCCAGCAGCCTGAAGGTTAGGAACACTGAAGCTTTCTTT. The V gene is TRBV28, the J gene TRBJ1-1; unclear D gene. V lost 6 bases and J 1 base, leaving 12 bases between the germline ends. The CDR3 sequence is 14 residues long. The V gene's germline CDR1 is MDHEN and CDR2 SYDVKM.

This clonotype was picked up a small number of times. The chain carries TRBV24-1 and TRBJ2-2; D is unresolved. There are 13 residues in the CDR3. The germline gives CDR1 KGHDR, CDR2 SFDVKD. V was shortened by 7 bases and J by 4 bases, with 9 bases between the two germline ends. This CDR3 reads CATRDGFTGELFF. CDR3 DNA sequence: TGTGCCACCAGGGACGGCTTCACCGGGGAGCTGTTTTTT.

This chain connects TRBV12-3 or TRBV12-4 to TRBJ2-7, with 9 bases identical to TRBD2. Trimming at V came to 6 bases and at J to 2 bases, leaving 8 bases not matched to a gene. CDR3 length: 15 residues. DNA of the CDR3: TGTGCCAGCAGGTCCCCGGGACTAGCAGCCTACGAGCAGTACTTC. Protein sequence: CASRSPGLAAYEQYF.

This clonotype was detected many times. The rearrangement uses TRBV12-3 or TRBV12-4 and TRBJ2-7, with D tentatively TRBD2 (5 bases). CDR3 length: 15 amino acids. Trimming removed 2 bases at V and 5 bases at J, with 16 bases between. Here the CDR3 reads CASSLPSGYRDEQYF. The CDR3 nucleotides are TGTGCCAGCAGTTTACCCAGCGGATATCGGGACGAGCAGTACTTC.

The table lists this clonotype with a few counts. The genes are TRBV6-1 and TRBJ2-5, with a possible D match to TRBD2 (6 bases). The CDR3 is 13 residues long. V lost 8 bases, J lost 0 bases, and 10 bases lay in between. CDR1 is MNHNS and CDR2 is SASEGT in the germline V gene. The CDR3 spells CASRGGNQETQYF. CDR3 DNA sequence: TGTGCCAGCCGTGGGGGGAACCAAGAGACCCAGTACTTC.

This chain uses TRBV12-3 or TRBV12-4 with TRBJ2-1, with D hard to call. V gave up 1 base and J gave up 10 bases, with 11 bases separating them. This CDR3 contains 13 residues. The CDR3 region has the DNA TGTGCCAGCAGTTTAGGGTCTGTCGGCGAGCAGTTCTTC. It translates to CASSLGSVGEQFF.

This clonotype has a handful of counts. The CDR3 region has the DNA TGCGCCAGCAGCTTGGGTTGGGCAGCATTCTCCTACGAGCAGTACTTC. Translation: CASSLGWAAFSYEQYF. This chain uses TRBV5-1 with TRBJ2-7; no reliable D call. This CDR3 comprises 16 residues. V was shortened by 0 bases and J by 0 bases, with 13 bases between the two germline ends. From germline, CDR1 is SGHRS and CDR2 YFSETQ.

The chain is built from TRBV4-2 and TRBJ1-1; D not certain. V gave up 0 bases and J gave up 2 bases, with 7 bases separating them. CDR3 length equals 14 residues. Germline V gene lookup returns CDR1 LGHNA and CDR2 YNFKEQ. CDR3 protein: CASSQDGRNTEAFF. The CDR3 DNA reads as TGTGCCAGCAGCCAAGATGGGAGAAACACTGAAGCTTTCTTT.

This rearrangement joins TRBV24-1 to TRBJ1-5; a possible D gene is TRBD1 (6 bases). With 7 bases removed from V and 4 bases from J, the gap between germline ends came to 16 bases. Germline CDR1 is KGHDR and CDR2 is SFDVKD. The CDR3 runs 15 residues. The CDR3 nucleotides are TGTGCCACCAGCTTGTACAGGGAGTCAAATCAGCCCCAGCATTTT. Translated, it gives CATSLYRESNQPQHF.

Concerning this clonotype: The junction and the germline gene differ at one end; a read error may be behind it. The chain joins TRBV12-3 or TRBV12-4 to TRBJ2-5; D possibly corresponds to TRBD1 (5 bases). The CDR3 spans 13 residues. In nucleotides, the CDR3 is TGTGCCAGCAGCCAAACTAAAGACAGAAGGGTTCACTTC. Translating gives CASSQTKDRRVHF.

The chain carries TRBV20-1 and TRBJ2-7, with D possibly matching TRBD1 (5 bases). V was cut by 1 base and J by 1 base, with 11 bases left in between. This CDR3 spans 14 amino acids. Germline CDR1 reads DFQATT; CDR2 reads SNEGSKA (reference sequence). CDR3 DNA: TGCAGTGCTAGAGGAGGCAGGGTGTCCTACGAGCAGTACTTC. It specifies CSARGGRVSYEQYF.